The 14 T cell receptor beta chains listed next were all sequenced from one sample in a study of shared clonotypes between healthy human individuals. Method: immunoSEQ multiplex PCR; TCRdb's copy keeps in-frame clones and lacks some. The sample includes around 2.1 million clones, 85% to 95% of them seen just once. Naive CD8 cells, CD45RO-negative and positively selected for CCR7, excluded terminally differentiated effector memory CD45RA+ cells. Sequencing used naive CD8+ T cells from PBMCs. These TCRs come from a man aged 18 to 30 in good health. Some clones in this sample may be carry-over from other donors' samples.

CDR3 coding DNA: TGTGCCTGGGCTGACTGGAGCTCCTACAATGAGCAGTTCTTC. Residues: CAWADWSSYNEQFF. J is TRBJ2-1 and V is TRBV30; D uncertain. V was clipped by 5 bases and J by 0 bases, with 11 bases between them. CDR1 and CDR2 from the germline V gene are GTSNPN and SVGIG (reference sequence). The CDR3 has 14 amino acids.

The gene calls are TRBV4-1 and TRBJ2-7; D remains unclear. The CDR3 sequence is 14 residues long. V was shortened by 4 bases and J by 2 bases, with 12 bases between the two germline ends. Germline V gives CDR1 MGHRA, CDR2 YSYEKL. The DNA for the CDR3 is TGCGCCAGCAGCCCCGGACCGAGTACCTACGAGCAGTACTTC. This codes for CASSPGPSTYEQYF.

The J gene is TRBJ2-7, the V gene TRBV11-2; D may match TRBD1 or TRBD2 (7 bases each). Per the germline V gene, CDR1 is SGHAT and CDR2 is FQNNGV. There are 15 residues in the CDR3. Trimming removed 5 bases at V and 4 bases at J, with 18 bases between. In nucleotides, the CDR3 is TGTGCCAGCAGCCACCGGGGAGCGGGACAGTACGAGCAGTACTTC. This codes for CASSHRGAGQYEQYF.

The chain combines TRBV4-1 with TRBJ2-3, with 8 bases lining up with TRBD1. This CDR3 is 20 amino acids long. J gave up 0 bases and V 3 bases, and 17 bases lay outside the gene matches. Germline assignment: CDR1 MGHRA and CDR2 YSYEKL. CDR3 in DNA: TGCGCCAGCAGCCATGAATTACCGGGACAGGAGGATCCTAGCACAGATACGCAGTATTTT. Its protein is CASSHELPGQEDPSTDTQYF.

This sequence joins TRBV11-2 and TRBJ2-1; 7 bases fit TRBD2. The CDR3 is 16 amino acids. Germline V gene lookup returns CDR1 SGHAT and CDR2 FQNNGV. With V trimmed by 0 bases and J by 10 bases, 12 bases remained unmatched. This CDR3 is CASSLDAAGRASEQFF. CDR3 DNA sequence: TGTGCCAGCAGCTTAGACGCAGCGGGACGTGCTTCGGAGCAGTTCTTC.

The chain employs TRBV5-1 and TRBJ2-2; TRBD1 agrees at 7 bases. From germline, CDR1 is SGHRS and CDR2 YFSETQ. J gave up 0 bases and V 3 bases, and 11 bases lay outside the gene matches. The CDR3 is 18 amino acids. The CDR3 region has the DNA TGCGCCAGCAGCTGGCCCCGGGACAGCTCCTCGAACACCGGGGAGCTGTTTTTT. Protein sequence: CASSWPRDSSSNTGELFF.

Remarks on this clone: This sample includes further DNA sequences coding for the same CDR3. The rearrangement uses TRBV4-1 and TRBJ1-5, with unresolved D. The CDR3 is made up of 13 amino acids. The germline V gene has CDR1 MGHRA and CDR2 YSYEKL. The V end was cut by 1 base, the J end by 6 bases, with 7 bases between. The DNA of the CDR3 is TGCGCCAGCAGCCAAGTGGTCGGTCAGCCCCAGCATTTT. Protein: CASSQVVGQPQHF.

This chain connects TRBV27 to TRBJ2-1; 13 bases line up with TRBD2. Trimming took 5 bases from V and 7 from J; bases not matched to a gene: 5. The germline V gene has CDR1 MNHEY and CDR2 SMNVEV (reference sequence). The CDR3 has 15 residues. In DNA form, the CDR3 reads TGTGCCAGCAGTGGACTAGCGGGAGCAGGAAATGAGCAGTTCTTC. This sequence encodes CASSGLAGAGNEQFF.

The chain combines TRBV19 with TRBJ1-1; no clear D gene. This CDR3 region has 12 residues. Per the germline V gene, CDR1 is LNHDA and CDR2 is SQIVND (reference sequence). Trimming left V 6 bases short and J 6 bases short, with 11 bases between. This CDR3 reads CASRGQPAEAFF. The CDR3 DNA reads TGTGCCAGTAGGGGCCAACCCGCTGAAGCTTTCTTT.

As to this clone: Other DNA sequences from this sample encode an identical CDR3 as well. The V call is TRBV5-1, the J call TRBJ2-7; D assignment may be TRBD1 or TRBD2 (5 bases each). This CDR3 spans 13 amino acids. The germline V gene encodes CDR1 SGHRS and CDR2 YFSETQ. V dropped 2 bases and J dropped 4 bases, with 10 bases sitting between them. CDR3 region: CASSFGTVYEQYF. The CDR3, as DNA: TGCGCCAGCAGCTTCGGGACCGTGTACGAGCAGTACTTC.

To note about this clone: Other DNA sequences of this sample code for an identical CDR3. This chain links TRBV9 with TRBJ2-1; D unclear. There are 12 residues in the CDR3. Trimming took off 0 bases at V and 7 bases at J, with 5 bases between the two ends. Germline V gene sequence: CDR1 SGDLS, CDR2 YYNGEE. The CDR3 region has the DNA TGTGCCAGCAGCGTAGCCTCAAATGAGCAGTTCTTC. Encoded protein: CASSVASNEQFF.

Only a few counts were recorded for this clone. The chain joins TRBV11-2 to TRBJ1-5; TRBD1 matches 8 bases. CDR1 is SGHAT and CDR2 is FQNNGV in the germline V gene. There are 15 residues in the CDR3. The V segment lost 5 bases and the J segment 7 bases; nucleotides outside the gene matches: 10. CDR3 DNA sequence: TGTGCCAGCAGCCCGGGACAGGACGAGGTCCAGCCCCAGCATTTT. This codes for CASSPGQDEVQPQHF.

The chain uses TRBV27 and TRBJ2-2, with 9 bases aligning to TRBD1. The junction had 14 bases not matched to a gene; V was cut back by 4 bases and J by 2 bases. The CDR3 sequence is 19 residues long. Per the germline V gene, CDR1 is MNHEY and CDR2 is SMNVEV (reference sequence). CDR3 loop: CASSSDRGPSASNTGELFF. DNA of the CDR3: TGTGCCAGCAGTTCGGACAGGGGACCCTCAGCAAGCAACACCGGGGAGCTGTTTTTT.

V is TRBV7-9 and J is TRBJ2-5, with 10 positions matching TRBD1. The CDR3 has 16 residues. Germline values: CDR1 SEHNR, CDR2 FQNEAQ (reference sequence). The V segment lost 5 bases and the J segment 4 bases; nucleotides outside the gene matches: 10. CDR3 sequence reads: CASSQYIRDRGETQYF. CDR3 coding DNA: TGTGCCAGCAGCCAATATATCCGGGACAGGGGAGAGACCCAGTACTTC.